The 32 T cell receptor beta chains listed next were all sequenced from one sample in a study of T cell clonotyping in hematopoietic cell transplantation. Only in-frame clones appear in the TCRdb table, and some are missing; sequencing was by immunoSEQ multiplex PCR. The table has 28,000 or so clones, around 95% seen once. Sequencing input: peripheral blood mononuclear cells. These receptors all come from a man aged 50 or older in good health. Some clones in this sample may be carry-over from other donors' samples.

The chain employs TRBV5-6 and TRBJ1-2; TRBD1 aligns across 8 bases. Trimming removed 4 bases from V and 8 bases from J; junction bases left unmatched: 10. Germline V gene lookup returns CDR1 SGHDT and CDR2 YYEEEE. The CDR3 loop spans 14 amino acids. CDR3 bases: TGTGCCAGCAGCCTGGGACAGGCGTACTGGGGCTACACCTTC. Translated, it gives CASSLGQAYWGYTF. Supplemented by reference TRBV5-6 and TRBJ1-2, the full variable domain reads DAGVTQSPTHLIKTRGQQVTLRCSPKSGHDTVSWYQQALGQGPQFIFQYYEEEERQRGNFPDRFSGHQFPNYSSELNVNALLLGDSALYLCASSLGQAYWGYTFGSGTRLTVV.

The V gene is TRBV4-1, the J gene TRBJ1-5, with a weak D call TRBD1 (5 bases). The ends were cut back, 4 bases at V and 3 bases at J, with 13 bases in the middle. The V gene's germline CDR1 is MGHRA and CDR2 YSYEKL. This CDR3 is built from 15 residues. The CDR3 is CASSLSDSSNQPQHF. CDR3 DNA sequence: TGCGCCAGCAGCCTCTCCGACAGCTCCAATCAGCCCCAGCATTTT.

DNA for the CDR3: TGTGCCAGCAGTGATGACTCCAATCAGCCCCAGCATTTT. Protein: CASSDDSNQPQHF. The chain couples TRBV2 to TRBJ1-5; D gene ambiguous. Germline V gene sequence: CDR1 SNHLY, CDR2 FYNNEI. Trimming pared 3 bases from V and 3 bases from J, leaving 6 bases between. The CDR3 spans 13 residues.

The rearrangement joins TRBV7-2 to TRBJ1-1, with D possibly being TRBD1 (5 bases). Germline lookup yields CDR1 SGHTA and CDR2 FQGNSA. The V end was cut by 4 bases, the J end by 1 base, with 16 bases between. The CDR3 covers 16 residues. Written as DNA, the CDR3 is TGTGCCAGCAGCTCTACTTCGGGACGGCGGAACACTGAAGCTTTCTTT. Translated: CASSSTSGRRNTEAFF.

This clone was recorded once. The J gene is TRBJ1-2, the V gene TRBV28; no definite D call. Trimming removed 8 bases at V and 6 bases at J, with 16 bases between. Germline V gene sequence: CDR1 MDHEN, CDR2 SYDVKM. The CDR3 loop spans 13 amino acids. The CDR3 here is CASSETFRDGYTF. For the CDR3, the DNA is TGTGCCAGCTCAGAGACATTTAGGGATGGCTACACCTTC.

The rearrangement links TRBV9 to TRBJ2-2; 8 bases match TRBD1. The CDR3 totals 17 residues. J gave up 4 bases and V 0 bases, and 8 bases lay outside the gene matches. Germline CDR1 reads SGDLS; CDR2 reads YYNGEE. CDR3 sequence reads: CASSVVPGQGLTGELFF. The DNA of the CDR3 is TGTGCCAGCAGCGTAGTTCCCGGACAGGGCCTCACCGGGGAGCTGTTTTTT.

The genes are TRBV2 and TRBJ2-5; D is possibly TRBD2 (6 bases). V lost 4 bases and J lost 4, with 10 bases in between. The germline gives CDR1 SNHLY, CDR2 FYNNEI. This CDR3 spans 13 amino acids. CDR3 sequence reads: CASSVGGVETQYF. The CDR3 DNA is TGTGCCAGCAGTGTCGGAGGGGTAGAGACCCAGTACTTC.

V is TRBV9 and J is TRBJ1-1, with D tentatively TRBD1 (5 bases). Trimming took 4 bases from V and 3 from J, leaving 16 bases between them. The CDR3 length is 15 residues. From germline, CDR1 is SGDLS and CDR2 YYNGEE. As DNA, the CDR3 is TGTGCCAGCAGCTTGGACCCTCAGGGTGACACTGAAGCTTTCTTT. Protein: CASSLDPQGDTEAFF.

The chain carries TRBV6-1 and TRBJ2-7; 9 positions agree with TRBD1. CDR3 length equals 14 residues. The germline gives CDR1 MNHNS, CDR2 SASEGT. Germline trimming cut 6 bases from V and 2 bases from J; bases unmatched to any gene: 5. The CDR3 region has the DNA TGTGCCAGCAGGCCGGGACAGGGACCCTACGAGCAGTACTTC. Translation: CASRPGQGPYEQYF.

The chain has TRBV19 and TRBJ2-7, with 8 nucleotides matching TRBD1. The V gene end was trimmed by 6 bases and the J gene end by 7 bases; junction bases not matched to a gene: 5. Per germline, CDR1 LNHDA and CDR2 SQIVND (reference sequence). CDR3 length: 12 amino acids. CDR3 sequence: CASRFTGGEQYF. CDR3 nucleotides: TGTGCCAGTAGATTCACAGGGGGAGAGCAGTACTTC.

This chain uses TRBV11-2 with TRBJ1-6; D gene ambiguous. The ends were cut back, 6 bases at V and 8 bases at J, with 14 bases in the middle. The CDR3 sequence is 14 residues long. Germline V CDR1 and CDR2: SGHAT, FQNNGV. As DNA, the CDR3 is TGTGCCAGCAGTGACACTTTAGGGTATTCACCCCTCCACTTT. Translating gives CASSDTLGYSPLHF.

The chain has TRBV6-5 and TRBJ1-2; 8 nucleotides match TRBD1. The CDR3 spans 16 residues. Germline CDR1 reads MNHEY; CDR2 reads SVGAGI. V gave up 4 bases and J gave up 2 bases; unmatched junction bases: 9. The CDR3 DNA sequence: TGTGCCAGCAGTTCCGATCTTCGGGACAGGAACTATGGCTACACCTTC. This encodes CASSSDLRDRNYGYTF.

The rearrangement links TRBV6-1 to TRBJ1-3, with TRBD1 matching over 7 bases. The trim removed 2 bases at V and 1 base at J, leaving 2 bases unmatched. CDR1 and CDR2 from the germline V gene are MNHNS and SASEGT. This CDR3 has 15 amino acids. The CDR3 DNA is TGTGCCAGCAGTGAACAGACAGGGTCTGGAAACACCATATATTTT. It yields the protein CASSEQTGSGNTIYF.

This chain connects TRBV19 to TRBJ1-3, with D unclear. The CDR3 runs 14 residues. Trimming cost V 8 bases and J 0 bases, with 11 bases left between them. Germline V lookup: CDR1 LNHDA, CDR2 SQIVND (reference sequence). As DNA, the CDR3 is TGTGCCAGTTTGGACGTTAGCTCTGGAAACACCATATATTTT. This codes for CASLDVSSGNTIYF.

J is TRBJ2-2 and V is TRBV19; weak D call: TRBD1 (5 bases). The V gene's germline CDR1 is LNHDA and CDR2 SQIVND (reference sequence). The length of the CDR3 is 15 residues. V lost 6 bases and J lost 0, with 11 bases in between. The CDR3 sequence: CASRAGNSNTGELFF. The CDR3 DNA follows: TGTGCCAGTAGAGCAGGGAACTCGAACACCGGGGAGCTGTTTTTT.

The chain links TRBV5-1 to TRBJ1-2; no firm D call. V lost 4 bases, J lost 4 bases, and 17 bases lay in between. The CDR3 is 15 amino acids. Germline lookup yields CDR1 SGHRS and CDR2 YFSETQ. DNA for the CDR3: TGCGCCAGCAGCCCGGAACTTCACCCCCCCTATGGCTACACCTTC. Residues: CASSPELHPPYGYTF.

This rearrangement joins TRBV28 to TRBJ1-6, with D possibly TRBD1 on 5 matching bases. The CDR3 loop spans 14 amino acids. Germline V gives CDR1 MDHEN, CDR2 SYDVKM. With 5 bases removed from V and 8 bases from J, the gap between germline ends came to 13 bases. The CDR3 spells CASSTGPGHSPLHF. The CDR3 bases are TGTGCCAGCAGTACTGGACCGGGGCATTCACCCCTCCACTTT.

The rearrangement joins TRBV28 to TRBJ2-7; TRBD2 matches 16 bases. This CDR3 is 16 amino acids long. The junction had 8 bases not matched to a gene; V was cut back by 5 bases and J by 7 bases. The germline gives CDR1 MDHEN, CDR2 SYDVKM. CDR3 in amino acids: CASSPGTSGGAKEQYF. The CDR3 region has the DNA TGTGCCAGCAGTCCCGGGACTAGCGGGGGGGCAAAAGAGCAGTACTTC.

V is TRBV2 and J is TRBJ2-2, with 11 bases lining up with TRBD2. CDR1 and CDR2 (germline): SNHLY, FYNNEI. V lost 6 bases and J lost 0; bases outside the gene matches: 15. This CDR3 has 20 residues. The CDR3 region has the DNA TGTGCCAGCAGCTCCCCGCCCCTAGCGGGGGGTCGCGCGAACACCGGGGAGCTGTTTTTT. It codes for CASSSPPLAGGRANTGELFF.

The chain joins TRBV7-2 to TRBJ1-6, with D unclear. The germline V gene has CDR1 SGHTA and CDR2 FQGNSA. The CDR3 is 15 amino acids. The V end was cut by 2 bases, the J end by 7 bases, with 12 bases between. The CDR3 here is CASSLWRVKNSPLHF. CDR3 sequence (DNA): TGTGCCAGCAGCTTATGGCGGGTTAAGAATTCACCCCTCCACTTT.

The genes are TRBV9 and TRBJ1-5; no clear D gene. The CDR3 spans 14 residues. Trimming cost V 2 bases and J 3 bases, with 9 bases left between them. Germline V gene lookup returns CDR1 SGDLS and CDR2 YYNGEE. The CDR3 DNA is TGTGCCAGCAGCGTCGAGGTGACCAATCAGCCCCAGCATTTT. This sequence encodes CASSVEVTNQPQHF.

J is TRBJ1-2 and V is TRBV30; the match to TRBD1 covers 11 bases. After removal of 2 bases from V and 7 bases from J, the junction contained 6 bases not matched to a gene. The germline V gene has CDR1 GTSNPN and CDR2 SVGIG (reference sequence). This CDR3 spans 14 amino acids. The CDR3 region has the DNA TGTGCCTGGAGTCGGGACAGGGGGTCCCGTGGCTACACCTTC. Translating gives CAWSRDRGSRGYTF.

The rearrangement joins TRBV6-5 to TRBJ1-5; perhaps TRBD1 as D (5 bases). In germline, CDR1 is MNHEY, CDR2 SVGAGI. CDR3 length equals 15 residues. Trimming left V 8 bases short and J 2 bases short, with 16 bases between. CDR3 sequence reads: CASALQGQGNQPQHF. CDR3 nucleotides: TGTGCCAGCGCTTTGCAGGGTCAGGGCAATCAGCCCCAGCATTTT.

The V and J genes are TRBV10-3 and TRBJ1-3, with unresolved D. The CDR3 totals 14 residues. Per the germline V gene, CDR1 is ENHRY and CDR2 is SYGVKD. V was shortened by 5 bases and J by 4 bases, with 12 bases between the two germline ends. The CDR3 loop is CAISSGGMGNTIYF. CDR3 nucleotides: TGTGCCATCAGTTCTGGAGGAATGGGAAACACCATATATTTT.

This clone was found once. The chain recombines TRBV2 with TRBJ1-4; unclear D gene. V lost 6 bases and J lost 7, with 15 bases in between. This CDR3 is 14 amino acids long. Germline V lookup: CDR1 SNHLY, CDR2 FYNNEI. The CDR3 protein is CASRPDIRSEKLFF. In DNA form, the CDR3 reads TGTGCCAGCAGGCCCGACATCAGGAGTGAAAAACTGTTTTTT. The variable domain in full, completed from reference TRBV2 and TRBJ1-4, reads EPEVTQTPSHQVTQMGQEVILRCVPISNHLYFYWYRQILGQKVEFLVSFYNNEISEKSEIFDDQFSVERPDGSNFTLKIRSTKLEDSAMYFCASRPDIRSEKLFFGSGTQLSVL.

The V and J genes are TRBV5-8 and TRBJ1-1; TRBD1 might be the D (5 bases). CDR1 and CDR2 from the germline V gene are SGHTS and YDEGEE. The V end lost 4 bases, the J end lost 2 bases, and 18 bases lay between the germline ends. The length of the CDR3 is 16 residues. The CDR3 DNA reads TGTGCCAGCAGCATAGGACAACTTTTACCCAACACTGAAGCTTTCTTT. Residues: CASSIGQLLPNTEAFF.

The chain recombines TRBV20-1 with TRBJ2-3; no clear D. This CDR3 has 11 amino acids. With 5 bases removed from V and 5 bases from J, the gap between germline ends came to 8 bases. The V gene's germline CDR1 is DFQATT and CDR2 SNEGSKA (reference sequence). The CDR3 sequence: CSAEMVDTQYF. The CDR3 nucleotides are TGCAGTGCTGAAATGGTAGATACGCAGTATTTT.

The chain is built from TRBV5-4 and TRBJ2-5; D may be TRBD1 (5 bases). The CDR3 is 13 residues long. In germline, CDR1 is SGHNT, CDR2 YYREEE (reference sequence). V lost 5 bases and J lost 4, with 12 bases in between. CDR3 sequence: CASSPQGRETQYF. CDR3 DNA: TGTGCCAGCAGTCCCCAGGGCCGAGAGACCCAGTACTTC.

This sequence joins TRBV11-1 and TRBJ1-6; D is uncertain. Germline V gene data show CDR1 as SGHAT and CDR2 as FQDESV (reference sequence). The CDR3 is 14 residues long. Trimming cost V 5 bases and J 11 bases, with 16 bases left between them. The CDR3 loop is CASSTLTTGTPLHF. The CDR3 bases are TGTGCCAGCAGCACGCTTACGACGGGGACACCCCTCCACTTT.

This chain links TRBV19 with TRBJ2-2; 10 nucleotides match TRBD1. From germline, CDR1 is LNHDA and CDR2 SQIVND (reference sequence). The J segment lost 4 bases and the V segment lost 6 bases, leaving 2 bases of the junction unmatched. The CDR3 is made up of 14 amino acids. DNA of the CDR3: TGTGCCAGTAGGAGGGACAGGGGCACCGGGGAGCTGTTTTTT. As protein: CASRRDRGTGELFF.

The V gene is TRBV28, the J gene TRBJ1-3; D ambiguous. Deletions cut 3 bases from V and 0 bases from J, with 9 bases between. In germline, CDR1 is MDHEN, CDR2 SYDVKM. The CDR3 is 15 residues long. The CDR3 coding sequence is TGTGCCAGCAGTTTGTTCCCCAGCTCTGGAAACACCATATATTTT. The encoded protein is CASSLFPSSGNTIYF.

The chain employs TRBV7-2 and TRBJ2-7; possible D gene TRBD1, 6 bases. Germline CDR1 SGHTA, CDR2 FQGNSA. The germline V and J ends were trimmed by 6 bases and 0 bases, with 18 bases remaining between them. CDR3 length: 16 residues. The CDR3 is CASRPNRDPRSYEQYF. In DNA form, the CDR3 reads TGTGCCAGCAGACCCAACAGGGACCCCCGCTCCTACGAGCAGTACTTC.